These 30 T cell receptor beta chains came from one sample sequenced in a study of T cell clonality in common variable immunodeficiency (dated by TCRdb to about 2015). No antigen has been assigned to these receptors. Broad study findings and their caveats: Reportedly, TCRbeta sequences from CVID had fewer deletions and N-nucleotide insertions, and highly modified clones with 13 or more V deletions were absent from CVID.

Library preparation employed the immunoSEQ multiplex PCR assay. Sourced from immuneACCESS, this table was stored by TCRdb with only in-frame sequences that have V and J called. A share of the clones is absent; for the studies checked, an unresolved V gene accounts for under half, and the remainder has no known explanation. This sample has over 30,000 clones, none of them a singleton. The top ten clones comprise around 7% of the sample. The sample was peripheral blood mononuclear cells. These TCRs come from a human donor with common variable immunodeficiency.

This clone has just a few counts. One end of the junction fails to match germline, which may point to a read error. The missing CDR3 end, 3 residues past where the read stops, is filled in from the germline J gene. The rearrangement joins TRBV7-2 to TRBJ1-6, with D tentatively TRBD1 (6 bases). Germline V CDR1 and CDR2: SGHTA, FQGNSA. This CDR3 spans 13 amino acids. The part of the CDR3 DNA that was read is TGTGCCAGCAGCTTATCAGGGGCTTCAACC. The encoded protein is CASSLSGAST. The whole CDR3 is CASSLSGASTLHF. The entire variable domain, with the rest obtained from reference TRBV7-2 and TRBJ1-6, is as follows: GAGVSQSPSNKVTEKGKDVELRCDPISGHTALYWYRQSLGQGLEFLIYFQGNSAPDKSGLPSDRFSAERTGGSVSTLTIQRTQQEDSAVYLCASSLSGASTLHFGNGTRLTVT.

This clone was detected ten times or more. Read coverage stops 3 residues before the CDR3 terminus; the germline J gene supplies the remainder. The chain joins TRBV7-2 to TRBJ1-1; 9 nucleotides match TRBD1. The CDR3 covers 14 residues. Looked up from germline, CDR1 is SGHTA and CDR2 is FQGNSA. Trimming removed 4 bases from V and 6 bases from J; junction bases left unmatched: 6. The DNA read from the CDR3 is TGTGCCAGCAGCTCGACAGGGGGTAAAGCTGAA. The encoded protein is CASSSTGGKAE. From start to end, the CDR3 is CASSSTGGKAEAFF.

Note on this clone: The read stops 3 residues short of the end of the CDR3; the missing end is completed from the germline J gene. V usage is TRBV30 and J usage is TRBJ1-6; D is unresolved. Germline CDR1 reads GTSNPN; CDR2 reads SVGIG (reference sequence). The CDR3 spans 14 residues. Trimming shortened V by 0 bases and J by 5 bases, and 8 bases separated the two germline ends. The CDR3 bases that were read are TGTGCCTGGAGTGTTGCGGGTGATAATTCACCC. It is translated as CAWSVAGDNSP. Given in full, the CDR3 is CAWSVAGDNSPLHF.

The CDR3 spells CASSYESAYNEQFF. The covered CDR3 bases are TGTGCCAGCAGCTACGAGAGCGCCTACAATGAG. The chain links TRBV7-9 to TRBJ2-1; D gene ambiguous. The sequence runs out 3 residues before the end of the CDR3; the remainder is reconstructed from the germline J gene. Germline lookup yields CDR1 SEHNR and CDR2 FQNEAQ (reference sequence). The V and J ends lost 4 bases and 2 bases respectively, with 9 bases between them. The CDR3 loop spans 14 amino acids.

For this clone: The CDR3 end lies 3 residues beyond the end of the read and is filled in from the germline J gene. V gene TRBV7-2 combines with J gene TRBJ1-1; D may be TRBD1 (6 bases). Trimming removed 7 bases at V and 5 bases at J, with 14 bases between. This CDR3 has 13 residues. CDR1 and CDR2 (germline): SGHTA, FQGNSA. The CDR3 here is CASTTRGSTEAFF. The CDR3 bases that were read are TGTGCCAGCACCACCAGGGGATCAACTGAA.

This clone was seen more than once but under ten times. The CDR3 is cut off 3 residues early in the read; its end comes from the germline J gene. The chain carries TRBV7-2 and TRBJ2-5; 13 nucleotides align to TRBD2. After removal of 5 bases from V and 4 bases from J, the junction contained 4 bases not matched to a gene. From germline, CDR1 is SGHTA and CDR2 FQGNSA. CDR3 length: 15 amino acids. The DNA read from the CDR3 is TGTGCCAGCAGCCCCAGGACTAGCGGGGGAGAGACC. Translating it yields CASSPRTSGGET. The complete CDR3 reads CASSPRTSGGETQYF.

This clone was seen only a few times. The CDR3 is cut off 3 residues early in the read; its end comes from the germline J gene. This chain uses TRBV7-6 with TRBJ2-3; possible D gene TRBD2, 5 bases. Trimming shortened V by 0 bases and J by 8 bases, and 18 bases separated the two germline ends. There are 16 residues in the CDR3. Germline lookup yields CDR1 SGHVS and CDR2 FNYEAQ. The DNA read from the CDR3 is TGTGCCAGCAGCTTAGCTAGCGTCCCCCCAACGGGTACG. As protein: CASSLASVPPTGT. The full CDR3 protein reads CASSLASVPPTGTQYF.

Note on this clone: Sequencing ends 3 residues short of the CDR3 end; the germline J gene provides the rest. This chain joins TRBV5-1 and TRBJ2-2; maybe TRBD1 (5 bases). Germline CDR1 is SGHRS and CDR2 is YFSETQ. The CDR3 covers 17 residues. Trimming stripped 4 bases from V and 5 bases from J, with 21 bases between. CDR3 in amino acids: CASSRRESRVVTGELFF. CDR3 DNA (partial): TGCGCCAGCAGCAGACGTGAGAGCAGGGTGGTGACCGGGGAG.

This clone was detected only a few times. Read sequence stops 3 residues before the CDR3 end, and the germline J gene provides the missing end. The rearrangement joins TRBV7-7 to TRBJ2-2; D assignment may be TRBD1 or TRBD2 (6 bases each). Germline loops: CDR1 SSHAT, CDR2 FNYEAQ (reference sequence). The length of the CDR3 is 14 residues. V was pared by 6 bases and J by 1 base, with 9 bases between. CDR3 loop: CASRRDMNTGELFF. The CDR3 DNA, read in part, is TGTGCCAGCAGGCGGGACATGAACACCGGGGAG.

This clone showed up just a few times. Given a much more abundant clone one base away, this may be a read error. The read comes to an end 3 residues before the CDR3 does, leaving the germline J gene to fill in the end. This chain joins TRBV7-6 and TRBJ1-1; 9 bases align to TRBD1. Losses at the gene ends were 5 bases for V and 6 bases for J; bases not matched to a gene: 10. From germline, CDR1 is SGHVS and CDR2 FNYEAQ. The CDR3 runs 15 residues. The DNA read from the CDR3 is TGTGCCAGCAGCGTGAAACAGGGGGCCGGCGCTGAA. This sequence encodes CASSVKQGAGAE. Given in full, the CDR3 is CASSVKQGAGAEAFF.

This clone was detected ten times or more. The sequence runs out 3 residues before the end of the CDR3; the remainder is reconstructed from the germline J gene. The chain combines TRBV11-3 with TRBJ1-6, with D unclear. The CDR3 contains 15 residues. Germline V gives CDR1 SGHNT, CDR2 YENEEA. Trimming pared 0 bases from V and 7 bases from J, leaving 10 bases between. The covered CDR3 bases are TGTGCCAGCAGCTTAGATCCGGGTCGGAATTCACCC. Encoded protein: CASSLDPGRNSP. In full, the CDR3 is CASSLDPGRNSPLHF.

Of note for this clone: Sequencing ends 3 residues short of the CDR3 end; the germline J gene provides the rest. The chain employs TRBV11-2 and TRBJ1-5, with D perhaps matching TRBD1 (6 bases). The CDR3 totals 15 residues. Trimming took off 2 bases at V and 1 base at J, with 9 bases between the two ends. Per the germline V gene, CDR1 is SGHAT and CDR2 is FQNNGV. The CDR3 protein is CASSLTGLSNQPQHF. CDR3 DNA, as far as it was read: TGTGCCAGCAGCTTAACAGGGTTGAGCAATCAGCCC. Variable domain in full (rest from reference TRBV11-2 and TRBJ1-5): EAGVAQSPRYKIIEKRQSVAFWCNPISGHATLYWYQQILGQGPKLLIQFQNNGVVDDSQLPKDRFSAERLKGVDSTLKIQPAKLEDSAVYLCASSLTGLSNQPQHFGDGTRLSIL.

This clone appeared many times. The CDR3 is cut off 3 residues early in the read; its end comes from the germline J gene. The chain carries TRBV5-1 and TRBJ2-3; D might be TRBD1 (6 bases). V lost 4 bases and J 0 bases, leaving 15 bases between the germline ends. The CDR3 loop spans 16 amino acids. Per the germline V gene, CDR1 is SGHRS and CDR2 is YFSETQ. Incomplete CDR3 DNA: TGCGCCAGCAGCCCAAACAGGGCTAGGAGCACAGATACG. Translation: CASSPNRARSTDT. In full, the CDR3 is CASSPNRARSTDTQYF.

Remarks on this clone: The read is 3 residues too short to cover the CDR3 end, so that end is filled in from the germline J gene. The gene calls are TRBV5-1 and TRBJ2-4; tentatively, D is TRBD2 (7 bases). The CDR3 runs to 15 residues. Per germline, CDR1 SGHRS and CDR2 YFSETQ. The germline V and J ends were trimmed by 2 bases and 2 bases, with 11 bases remaining between them. Partial CDR3 DNA: TGCGCCAGCAGCTTAGGGGGGGAAACCAAAAACATT. It yields the protein CASSLGGETKNI. The entire CDR3 protein is CASSLGGETKNIQYF.

This clone was observed at least ten times. Sequencing ends 3 residues short of the CDR3 end; the germline J gene provides the rest. J is TRBJ2-1 and V is TRBV6-2 or TRBV6-3; D gene ambiguous. Trimming removed 5 bases at V and 5 bases at J, with 7 bases between. The CDR3 has 12 residues. Germline CDR1 and CDR2: MNHEY and SVGEGT. The DNA read from the CDR3 is TGTGCCAGCAGTGCTAGAAACAATGAG. Translated: CASSARNNE. From start to end, the CDR3 is CASSARNNEQFF.

Ten or more counts support this clone. CDR3 DNA (partial): TGTGCCAGCAACCCGACAGGCTCTGGAAACACC. Translating gives CASNPTGSGNT. The full CDR3 protein is CASNPTGSGNTIYF. This chain connects TRBV7-9 to TRBJ1-3, with a tentative D call TRBD1 (6 bases). The sequence runs out 3 residues before the end of the CDR3; the remainder is reconstructed from the germline J gene. CDR3 length equals 14 residues. Germline lookup yields CDR1 SEHNR and CDR2 FQNEAQ (reference sequence). The V end was cut by 7 bases, the J end by 0 bases, with 10 bases between.

This clone was recorded a few times. The read comes to an end 3 residues before the CDR3 does, leaving the germline J gene to fill in the end. J is TRBJ2-7 and V is TRBV11-1; TRBD2 matches 7 bases. CDR3 length: 15 amino acids. Germline CDR1 reads SGHAT; CDR2 reads FQDESV (reference sequence). V was pared by 1 base and J by 5 bases, with 8 bases of the junction left unmatched. The CDR3 reads CASSLGAGVHHEQYF. CDR3 DNA (partial): TGTGCCAGCAGCTTAGGTGCGGGAGTTCACCACGAG.

This clone was recorded a few times. Read data end 3 residues before the CDR3 end; the end is taken from the germline J gene. V usage is TRBV5-6 and J usage is TRBJ2-1, with 7 positions matching TRBD2. Germline lookup yields CDR1 SGHDT and CDR2 YYEEEE. V shed 0 bases, J shed 8 bases, and the junction held 5 bases outside the gene matches. The CDR3 sequence is 14 residues long. The CDR3 spells CASSLDSRGDEQFF. The part of the CDR3 DNA that was read is TGTGCCAGCAGCTTGGATTCTCGGGGGGATGAG.

This clone was observed many times. The missing CDR3 end, 3 residues past where the read stops, is filled in from the germline J gene. The V call is TRBV7-2, the J call TRBJ1-2; TRBD1 matches 7 bases. From germline, CDR1 is SGHTA and CDR2 FQGNSA. The CDR3 is 15 residues long. V dropped 5 bases and J dropped 1; count of bases not matched to a gene: 7. CDR3 region: CASSLVQGHNYGYTF. The covered CDR3 bases are TGTGCCAGCAGCCTAGTACAGGGGCATAACTATGGC.

As concerns this clone: The read comes to an end 3 residues before the CDR3 does, leaving the germline J gene to fill in the end. The V and J genes are TRBV11-3 and TRBJ2-5, with 8 nucleotides matching TRBD2. Germline CDR1 is SGHNT and CDR2 is YENEEA. V lost 4 bases and J lost 7; bases outside the gene matches: 8. There are 14 residues in the CDR3. CDR3 DNA, as far as it was read: TGTGCCAGCAGCTCGGGGGGGCCAACAGGGACC. Its translation is CASSSGGPTGT. The entire CDR3 protein reads CASSSGGPTGTQYF.

The sample holds a few counts of this clone. The read finishes 3 residues shy of the CDR3 end, and the germline J gene is used to complete it. J is TRBJ2-1 and V is TRBV18; 10 nucleotides match TRBD1. The junction had 3 bases not matched to a gene; V was cut back by 3 bases and J by 7 bases. This CDR3 is built from 14 residues. CDR1 KGHSH and CDR2 LQKENI come from the germline V gene. Partial CDR3 DNA: TGTGCCAGCTCACCGGGACAGGGGAGGAATGAG. This encodes CASSPGQGRNE. The entire CDR3 sequence reads CASSPGQGRNEQFF. The full variable domain, in which reference TRBV18 and TRBJ2-1 provide the parts outside the CDR3, is NAGVMQNPRHLVRRRGQEARLRCSPMKGHSHVYWYRQLPEEGLKFMVYLQKENIIDESGMPKERFSAEFPKEGPSILRIQQVVRGDSAAYFCASSPGQGRNEQFFGPGTRLTVL.

This clone was found a few times. The CDR3 extends 3 residues past the end of the read, so its final part is completed from the germline J gene. The chain couples TRBV5-6 to TRBJ2-1, with unresolved D. V lost 4 bases, J lost 7 bases, and 9 bases lay in between. CDR3 length: 12 amino acids. Germline-derived CDR1 and CDR2 are SGHDT and YYEEEE. The sequenced part of the CDR3 DNA is TGTGCCAGCAGCCGTACTAAGAATGAG. This sequence encodes CASSRTKNE. The entire CDR3 sequence reads CASSRTKNEQFF. Full variable domain (rest looked up from reference TRBV5-6 and TRBJ2-1): DAGVTQSPTHLIKTRGQQVTLRCSPKSGHDTVSWYQQALGQGPQFIFQYYEEEERQRGNFPDRFSGHQFPNYSSELNVNALLLGDSALYLCASSRTKNEQFFGPGTRLTVL.

This clone was seen ten or more times. The sequenced fragment ends 3 residues before the CDR3 boundary, so the rest is inferred from the germline J gene. The chain is built from TRBV5-1 and TRBJ2-2; either TRBD1 or TRBD2 may supply D (5 bases each). Trimming left V 0 bases short and J 6 bases short, with 12 bases between. The CDR3 covers 15 residues. Germline values: CDR1 SGHRS, CDR2 YFSETQ. The sequenced CDR3 bases are TGCGCCAGCAGCTTGGTAGCAGGGAGCCCCGGGGAG. Protein: CASSLVAGSPGE. The entire CDR3 sequence reads CASSLVAGSPGELFF.

This clone was seen at least ten times. The read falls 3 residues short of the CDR3 end, and the missing part is taken from the germline J gene. V and J are TRBV10-1 and TRBJ1-1; D is possibly TRBD1 (5 bases). The V gene lost 8 bases and the J gene lost 1 base, with 8 bases spanning the gap. CDR1 and CDR2 from the germline V gene are WNHNN and SYGVQD (reference sequence). There are 12 residues in the CDR3. The covered CDR3 bases are TGCGCCAGCCCCAGGGCGAACACTGAA. This codes for CASPRANTE. The whole CDR3 sequence is CASPRANTEAFF.

This clone is categorized as medium-sized (0.01 to 0.1%). The DNA ends 3 residues before the CDR3 does, and the rest of the CDR3 is filled in from the germline J gene. The rearrangement uses TRBV4-2 and TRBJ2-3; perhaps TRBD2 as D (5 bases). CDR1 is LGHNA and CDR2 is YNFKEQ in the germline V gene. The CDR3 is 17 amino acids. V lost 3 bases to trimming and J lost 7 bases, with 23 bases between them. Partial CDR3 DNA: TGTGCCAGCAGCCACCGACTTCTAGAGGCCGGAGGATATACG. This encodes CASSHRLLEAGGYT. The whole CDR3 protein is CASSHRLLEAGGYTQYF.

CDR3 residues: CASGLAGNNEQFF. Incomplete CDR3 DNA: TGTGCCAGCGGACTAGCGGGTAACAATGAG. The V and J genes are TRBV7-9 and TRBJ2-1; 11 bases agree with TRBD2. The DNA ends 3 residues before the CDR3 does, and the rest of the CDR3 is filled in from the germline J gene. The CDR3 spans 13 residues. V gave up 8 bases and J gave up 5 bases; unmatched junction bases: 2. Germline values: CDR1 SEHNR, CDR2 FQNEAQ (reference sequence). The full variable domain, rest sourced from reference TRBV7-9 and TRBJ2-1, is DTGVSQNPRHKITKRGQNVTFRCDPISEHNRLYWYRQTLGQGPEFLTYFQNEAQLEKSRLLSDRFSAERPKGSFSTLEIQRTEQGDSAMYLCASGLAGNNEQFFGPGTRLTVL.

About this clone itself: The CDR3 is cut off 3 residues early in the read; its end comes from the germline J gene. This chain links TRBV30 with TRBJ1-3; maybe TRBD1 (6 bases). V was shortened by 0 bases and J by 0 bases, with 6 bases between the two germline ends. The CDR3 is 14 amino acids. Looked up from germline, CDR1 is GTSNPN and CDR2 is SVGIG (reference sequence). CDR3 DNA, as far as it was read: TGTGCCTGGAGTGTAGGGGGCTCTGGAAACACC. It codes for CAWSVGGSGNT. The entire CDR3 protein reads CAWSVGGSGNTIYF.

A word on this clone: The CDR3 end falls 3 residues outside the read, so it is completed with the germline J gene. The chain carries TRBV7-2 and TRBJ2-7; D is unresolved. The germline gives CDR1 SGHTA, CDR2 FQGNSA. Trimming stripped 1 base from V and 3 bases from J, with 10 bases between. This CDR3 region has 14 residues. CDR3 protein: CASSLDLKLYEQYF. CDR3 DNA (partial): TGTGCCAGCAGCTTAGATTTAAAGCTCTACGAG.

The table lists this clone with a few counts. The read gets to within 3 residues of the CDR3 end, and the germline J gene fills in the rest. The V and J genes are TRBV7-2 and TRBJ2-3; D may be TRBD2 (5 bases). Germline CDR1 reads SGHTA; CDR2 reads FQGNSA. V lost 0 bases and J lost 2, with 12 bases in between. The length of the CDR3 is 16 residues. CDR3 residues: CASSLAPQRFTDTQYF. The CDR3 bases that were read are TGTGCCAGCAGCTTAGCTCCCCAGCGGTTCACAGATACG.

This clone occurred many times. The read ends 3 residues early relative to the CDR3; the germline J gene fills the gap. The J gene is TRBJ2-1, the V gene TRBV12-3 or TRBV12-4; D might be TRBD2 (5 bases). This CDR3 has 13 residues. V was cut by 6 bases and J by 5 bases, with 11 bases left in between. The CDR3 DNA, read in part, is TGTGCCAGCAGCCCAACTAGAAACAATGAG. Protein: CASSPTRNNE. The complete CDR3 reads CASSPTRNNEQFF.